This TCR beta chain was retrieved from a study of control samples from healthy donors and cancer patients. This table comes from immunoSEQ multiplex PCR, and its TCRdb copy is limited to in-frame clones, with some not included. This table has about 120,000 clones, nearly 95% appearing once. Looked up from germline, CDR1 is SGHTA and CDR2 is FQGNSA. V was cut by 0 bases and J by 2 bases, with 14 bases left in between. This CDR3 has 17 amino acids. This clone was seen ten or more times. This clonotype was obtained from a man younger than 45 in good health. Sequencing input: blood. The V and J genes are TRBV7-2 and TRBJ1-5; D remains ambiguous. This CDR3 is CASSLAASMGGNQPQHF. DNA for the CDR3: TGTGCCAGCAGCTTAGCGGCGAGCATGGGTGGCAATCAGCCCCAGCATTTT.